This T cell receptor beta chain was documented in a study of cytomegalovirus exposure and HLA in healthy donors. Study summary: A subsequent analysis stated that the 120 validation repertoires were run on the same platform as the approximately 710 first-cohort repertoires.

Trimming took 1 base from V and 8 from J, leaving 12 bases between them. There are 14 residues in the CDR3. Per germline, CDR1 SGHNT and CDR2 YYREEE (reference sequence). Profiling relied on immunoSEQ multiplex PCR, and the TCRdb table lists in-frame clones only, not all of them. The profile covers 100,000 to 150,000 clones, with approximately 91% appearing a single time and 1.4% taken by the ten largest. Worth noting for this clone: Its matching antigen is unknown.

Study findings and constraints: In a later analysis, first-cohort TCR clusters were found to tend to co-occur in the roughly 120 validation repertoires. Researchers catalogued some 160 TCR beta chains as cytomegalovirus-associated.

The donors were part of the validation cohort of over a hundred subjects. That cohort was separate from the first cohort, which comprised 666 subjects. Sequenced sample: PBMCs. This chain connects TRBV5-4 to TRBJ1-4; weak D call: TRBD1 (5 bases). The origin of this receptor is a man between 25 and 39 years old in good health and CMV-seronegative. In DNA, the CDR3 is TGTGCCAGCAGCTTGCTGGGGGAGGGCGAAAAACTGTTTTTT. The encoded protein is CASSLLGEGEKLFF.